The rows below give T cell receptor beta chains drawn from one sample of a study of beta chain features in type 1 diabetes. Sequencing was performed with immunoSEQ multiplex PCR; in TCRdb, only in-frame clones are kept and a portion is missing. Found here are fewer than 300,000 clones, roughly 20% of them singletons; the top ten hold more than 0.025%. Sample: naive CD4+ T cells from blood. The receptor source for this set is a woman aged 40 to 49 with type 1 diabetes. The CDR3 runs from the conserved cysteine through the conserved F or W. Each record gives: J gene, D gene, V gene, clone size, CDR3 DNA, CDR3 protein. D genes are given only for firm matches. Expanded clones are given a class, and other clones once, few, many or no size at all.

>TRBJ2-7|TRBD1|TRBV9|few
TGTGCCAGCAGCGTGGGACAGGGCCTCGAGCAGTACTTC
CASSVGQGLEQYF
>TRBJ2-7|NA|TRBV9|few
TGTGCCAGCAGCGTAGGCCAGGCCGCCTACGAGCAGTACTTC
CASSVGQAAYEQYF
>TRBJ1-2|TRBD1|TRBV6-5|few
TGTGCCAGCAGCCAACCGGGACAGAGTTCTTATGGCTACACCTTC
CASSQPGQSSYGYTF
>TRBJ1-1|TRBD1|TRBV6-5|NA
TGTGCCAGCAGTTACTCGGGACAGGTTAACACTGAAGCTTTCTTT
CASSYSGQVNTEAFF
>TRBJ1-1|TRBD1|TRBV4-3|few
TGCGCCAGCAGCCAAGACGGAACAGGGGCGATGAACACTGAAGCTTTCTTT
CASSQDGTGAMNTEAFF
>TRBJ2-2|NA|TRBV5-6|few
TGTGCCAGCAGCTTGGGAAACAGGGCGAACACCGGGGAGCTGTTTTTT
CASSLGNRANTGELFF
>TRBJ1-1|TRBD1|TRBV7-9|few
TGTGCCAGCAGCTCGGGACAGCCGAACACTGAAGCTTTCTTT
CASSSGQPNTEAFF
>TRBJ1-2|TRBD1|TRBV30|NA
TGTGCCTGGAGTCCCCCTTACAGGGGCGGCTACACCTTC
CAWSPPYRGGYTF
>TRBJ1-1|TRBD1|TRBV29-1|few
TGCAGCGTTGGGACAGGGGGCACTGAAGCTTTCTTT
CSVGTGGTEAFF
>TRBJ2-1|TRBD2|TRBV7-3|NA
TGTGCCAGCAGCTTAGGGCTAGCGGGACAAAATGAGCAGTTCTTC
CASSLGLAGQNEQFF
>TRBJ2-7|NA|TRBV5-1|NA
TGCGCCAGCAGCTTGGAGGGACTTCTCGAGCAGTACTTC
CASSLEGLLEQYF
>TRBJ1-5|NA|TRBV28|NA
TGTGCCAGCAGTCAACAGGGCCAGCCCCAGCATTTT
CASSQQGQPQHF
>TRBJ1-1|TRBD1|TRBV20-1|NA
TGCAGTGCTAGACGGACAGGAGAAGCTTTCTTT
CSARRTGEAFF
>TRBJ1-2|NA|TRBV5-1|NA
TGCGCCAGCAGCCCGGCGGAGCAATATGGCTACACCTTC
CASSPAEQYGYTF
>TRBJ1-4|TRBD1|TRBV10-3|NA
TGTGCCATCAGTGAAGACAGGGACGCAACTAATGAAAAACTGTTTTTT
CAISEDRDATNEKLFF
>TRBJ1-2|TRBD1|TRBV7-3|few
TGTGCCAGCACACCGGGACAGCACCATGGCTACACCTTC
CASTPGQHHGYTF
>TRBJ2-5|NA|TRBV30|NA
TGTGCCTGGAGTGCCCCCTCGGGGACCCAGTACTTC
CAWSAPSGTQYF
>TRBJ2-5|NA|TRBV14|few
TGTGCCAGCAGCCGTCGACAGCTACAAGAGACCCAGTACTTC
CASSRRQLQETQYF
>TRBJ1-4|NA|TRBV7-9|few
TGTGCCAGCAGCTTATCTCCCTCTAATGAAAAACTGTTTTTT
CASSLSPSNEKLFF
>TRBJ1-2|TRBD1|TRBV28|NA
TGTGCCAGCAGCTCTGGACAGGGGGGTCCTTATGGCTACACCTTC
CASSSGQGGPYGYTF
>TRBJ2-3|NA|TRBV5-4|NA
TGTGCCAGCAGCTTAGGCGGAGCTAGCACAGATACGCAGTATTTT
CASSLGGASTDTQYF
>TRBJ2-1|NA|TRBV4-2|few
TGTGCCAGCAGCCAAGAAACTCACGTATACAATGAGCAGTTCTTC
CASSQETHVYNEQFF
>TRBJ2-6|NA|TRBV4-3|few
TGCGCCAGCAGCCAAGATCGCGCGACTGGGGCCAACGTCCTGACTTTC
CASSQDRATGANVLTF
>TRBJ2-7|TRBD1|TRBV9|few
TGTGCCAGCAGCGTGGGCCCCCGGGACAGGGGGCACGAGCAGTACTTC
CASSVGPRDRGHEQYF
>TRBJ2-1|TRBD2|TRBV9|NA
TGTGCCAGCAGCTCCGGACTAGCGGGAGGGTACAATGAGCAGTTCTTC
CASSSGLAGGYNEQFF
>TRBJ2-5|NA|TRBV9|NA
TGTGCCAGCAGCGCCGAACCAGGGCCGGGGACCCAGTACTTC
CASSAEPGPGTQYF
>TRBJ1-1|NA|TRBV19|NA
TGTGCCAGTCGCCTCGAGATGAACACTGAAGCTTTCTTT
CASRLEMNTEAFF
>TRBJ2-1|NA|TRBV5-4|NA
TGTGCCAGCAGCCCGCAGGAGGCTCAGATGGGTGAGCAGTTCTTC
CASSPQEAQMGEQFF
>TRBJ2-2|TRBD1|TRBV19|few
TGTGCCAGTCGGAAGTGGGGACAGTCGAACACCGGGGAGCTGTTTTTT
CASRKWGQSNTGELFF
>TRBJ1-2|TRBD1|TRBV7-9|NA
TGTGCCAGCAGCTCGGACAGGCTCTATGGCTACACCTTC
CASSSDRLYGYTF
>TRBJ1-5|TRBD1|TRBV2|few
TGTGCCAGCCGGGGGCAGGGGGGTTTGAAGCCCCAGCATTTT
CASRGQGGLKPQHF
>TRBJ2-7|NA|TRBV29-1|few
TGCAGCGTGGATGGGTATCAGGAGGGCTCCTACGAGCAGTACTTC
CSVDGYQEGSYEQYF
>TRBJ1-2|TRBD1|TRBV20-1|few
TGCAGTCACAGGGGTGCCTATGGCTACACCTTC
CSHRGAYGYTF
>TRBJ1-2|NA|TRBV29-1|NA
TGCAGCGCTAGTTCACATTCGAACTATGGCTACACCTTC
CSASSHSNYGYTF
>TRBJ1-2|NA|TRBV19|NA
TGTGCCAGTAGTATGCCTTCTCACAGGGATGGCTACACCTTC
CASSMPSHRDGYTF
>TRBJ1-3|NA|TRBV29-1|NA
TGCAGCGTTGCCCTCCGTCTGGGAAACACCATATATTTT
CSVALRLGNTIYF
>TRBJ2-2|TRBD2|TRBV9|few
TGTGCCAGCAGCGGCCAGGCTAGCGGACCTTTTTGGCCCGAGCTGTTTTTT
CASSGQASGPFWPELFF
>TRBJ2-1|NA|TRBV4-1|few
TGCGCCAGCAGCCAAGTGAGTGAGCAGTTCTTC
CASSQVSEQFF
>TRBJ1-1|TRBD1|TRBV13|few
TGTGCCAGCAGCTATCTTCAGGGGGACTCGACTGAAGCTTTCTTT
CASSYLQGDSTEAFF
>TRBJ2-2|TRBD2|TRBV2|once
TGTGCCAGCAGTTCCACTAGCGGATCGAACACCGGGGAGCTGTTTTTT
CASSSTSGSNTGELFF
>TRBJ2-3|TRBD2|TRBV4-1|few
TGCGCCAGCAGCCAAGGACTAGCGGGGGCCGGGGATACGCAGTATTTT
CASSQGLAGAGDTQYF
>TRBJ2-2|NA|TRBV12-5|NA
TGTGCTAGTGGTTTGGGGGCTGCCGGGGAGCTGTTTTTT
CASGLGAAGELFF
>TRBJ2-7|NA|TRBV4-1|NA
TGCGCCAGCAGCCTAGAGGGCACCTCCTACGAGCAGTACTTC
CASSLEGTSYEQYF
>TRBJ1-2|NA|TRBV4-1|few
TGCGCCAGCAGCCAAATCGGGACTAACTATGGCTACACCTTC
CASSQIGTNYGYTF
>TRBJ2-5|TRBD1|TRBV13|NA
TGTGCCAGCCGAAGGGGGCCTTCGGTGGGGACCCAGTACTTC
CASRRGPSVGTQYF
>TRBJ2-1|NA|TRBV7-9|NA
TGTGCCAGCAGCTATAGACTAGGAGCGAATGAGCAGTTCTTC
CASSYRLGANEQFF
>TRBJ2-7|NA|TRBV5-1|NA
TGCGCCAGCAGCCCGGATACGACAGGTACCTACGAGCAGTACTTC
CASSPDTTGTYEQYF
>TRBJ2-3|TRBD1|TRBV27|few
TGTGCCAGCAGTTTAGGCCAGGGGGCAGATACGCAGTATTTT
CASSLGQGADTQYF
>TRBJ2-7|TRBD2|TRBV18|NA
TGTGCCAGCTCCCGCCGGGGGGGGCCCCCCATCGGGCTAGCGGGAGGAGACTACGAGCAGTACTTC
CASSRRGGPPIGLAGGDYEQYF
>TRBJ2-7|TRBD1|TRBV5-1|few
TGCGCCAGCAGCTTGAGGGACAGTGAGCAGTACTTC
CASSLRDSEQYF
>TRBJ2-1|TRBD2|TRBV11-2|few
TGTGCCAGCAGCTTATTTTCTAGCGGCTCCTACAATGAGCAGTTCTTC
CASSLFSSGSYNEQFF
>TRBJ2-3|NA|TRBV9|NA
TGTGCCAGCAGCGTCTACCAGGGATTTAGCACAGATACGCAGTATTTT
CASSVYQGFSTDTQYF
>TRBJ2-7|NA|TRBV7-2|once
TGTGCCAGCAGCTCCGACCACCGGGGGCAGTACTTC
CASSSDHRGQYF
>TRBJ2-3|NA|TRBV7-9|NA
TGTGCCAGCAGCCGGGAACAAAGCCCAGATACGCAGTATTTT
CASSREQSPDTQYF
>TRBJ1-1|TRBD1|TRBV19|few
TGTGCCAGTAGTTACGGGACAGGGAACACTGAAGCTTTCTTT
CASSYGTGNTEAFF
>TRBJ2-7|NA|TRBV4-2|NA
TGTGCCAGCAGCCAAGTGATGCGACAAGGTCCGGATGAGCAGTACTTC
CASSQVMRQGPDEQYF
>TRBJ2-7|TRBD2|TRBV11-1|NA
TGTGCCAGCAGCTGGACTAGCGGGAGTCCCTCCTCCTACGAGCAGTACTTC
CASSWTSGSPSSYEQYF
>TRBJ2-5|NA|TRBV7-2|few
TGTGCCAGCATCCAGGGAAGGAGTTCAGAGACCCAGTACTTC
CASIQGRSSETQYF
>TRBJ2-3|NA|TRBV4-2|few
TGTGCCAGCAGCCATTGGGGTCCAGGGGCAGATACGCAGTATTTT
CASSHWGPGADTQYF
>TRBJ1-1|NA|TRBV16|few
TGTGCCAGCAGCCATCGACAGACGAACACTGAAGCTTTCTTT
CASSHRQTNTEAFF